Below are 8 T cell receptor beta chains sequenced from a single sample in a study of shared clonotypes between healthy human individuals. The naive CD8 subset, CD45RO-negative cells positively selected for CCR7, excluded terminally differentiated effector memory CD45RA+ cells. The data were produced by immunoSEQ multiplex PCR, yet TCRdb's version contains in-frame clones alone and is incomplete. The sample lists some 2,100,000 clones, 85% to 95% occurring once. Sequencing was done on a sample of naive CD8+ T cells from PBMCs. These receptors were collected from a young man in good health. Some clones in this sample may be carry-over from other donors' samples.

For this clone: This same CDR3 is encoded by further DNA sequences in the sample. The chain uses TRBV6-5 and TRBJ2-2; D tentatively fits TRBD1 or TRBD2 (5 bases each). Trimming removed 2 bases from V and 6 bases from J, with 7 bases in between. This CDR3 has 13 residues. Germline V CDR1 and CDR2: MNHEY, SVGAGI. CDR3 loop: CASSYGGAGELFF. For the CDR3, the DNA is TGTGCCAGCAGTTACGGGGGAGCCGGGGAGCTGTTTTTT.

DNA of the CDR3: TGTGCCAGCAAGGGGGGAAAGACCCAGTACTTC. It specifies CASKGGKTQYF. The chain uses TRBV25-1 and TRBJ2-5, with D possibly called TRBD1 or TRBD2 (6 bases each). Trimming cost V 7 bases and J 6 bases, with 9 bases left between them. Germline lookup yields CDR1 MGHDK and CDR2 SYGVNS. The CDR3 loop spans 11 amino acids.

Remarks on this clone: Other DNA sequences of this sample code for an identical CDR3. The genes are TRBV29-1 and TRBJ2-1; D remains unclear. CDR3 length: 11 residues. CDR1 is SQVTM, CDR2 ANQGSEA, per germline. Trimming removed 4 bases at V and 2 bases at J, with 3 bases between. The CDR3 DNA is TGCAGCGTTGGGACCTACAATGAGCAGTTCTTC. Amino acid sequence: CSVGTYNEQFF.

A remark on this clone: Other DNA sequences within the sample encode an identical CDR3. The chain links TRBV9 to TRBJ1-1; D call uncertain. The CDR3 has 13 amino acids. V gave up 1 base and J gave up 2 bases, with 6 bases separating them. Germline lookup yields CDR1 SGDLS and CDR2 YYNGEE. The CDR3 DNA is TGTGCCAGCAGCGTATCCGGAAACACTGAAGCTTTCTTT. This codes for CASSVSGNTEAFF. Using reference TRBV9 and TRBJ1-1 for the parts outside the CDR3, the full variable domain is DSGVTQTPKHLITATGQRVTLRCSPRSGDLSVYWYQQSLDQGLQFLIQYYNGEERAKGNILERFSAQQFPDLHSELNLSSLELGDSALYFCASSVSGNTEAFFGQGTRLTVV.

This rearrangement joins TRBV9 to TRBJ1-1; possibly TRBD1 for D (6 bases). Germline-derived CDR1 and CDR2 are SGDLS and YYNGEE. Trimming removed 2 bases at V and 1 base at J, with 33 bases between. This CDR3 has 22 amino acids. The CDR3 reads CASSVQGSVLGPRSGQNTEAFF. CDR3 nucleotide sequence: TGTGCCAGCAGCGTTCAGGGGTCGGTTTTGGGCCCAAGGTCAGGCCAGAACACTGAAGCTTTCTTT.

The gene calls are TRBV21-1 and TRBJ1-5. TRBV21-1 counts as a pseudogene. The CDR3 extends over 14 amino acids. CDR3 in DNA: TGTGCCAGCCCCGGGGGGTTATGCAATCAGCCCCAGCATTTT. This translates into CASPGGLCNQPQHF.

The rearrangement uses TRBV10-3 and TRBJ1-2; no clear D. Trimming took off 0 bases at V and 14 bases at J, with 16 bases between the two ends. The germline gives CDR1 ENHRY, CDR2 SYGVKD. This CDR3 is built from 13 residues. The CDR3 protein is CAISESGFSSFTF. The CDR3 nucleotides are TGTGCCATCAGTGAGTCGGGTTTCTCCTCTTTTACCTTC.

This rearrangement joins TRBV27 to TRBJ2-5; 10 bases align to TRBD1. The ends lost 6 bases at V and 1 base at J; junction bases unmatched: 2. The CDR3 is made up of 14 amino acids. Germline lookup yields CDR1 MNHEY and CDR2 SMNVEV (reference sequence). The CDR3 region has the DNA TGTGCCAGCAGGCGGACAGGGGGCCAAGAGACCCAGTACTTC. Amino acid sequence: CASRRTGGQETQYF.